These T cell receptor beta chains were read from a single sample in a study of response to subunit inactivated influenza vaccine. Each CDR3 protein is one row after TCRdb ran MiXCR on the RT-PCR reads. The sample carries about 520,000 distinct CDR3 sequences, 25% recorded once. Source: CD4+ T cells sorted from PBMCs, taken roughly 5 days after vaccination. Receptors originate from a man over 45 who received an inactivated influenza vaccine. CDR3s include the opening cysteine and the closing phenylalanine or tryptophan. The D gene is left open where the match is weak. A clone size is listed for some rows: how often the clone was seen (once, few, many), or a class if it is expanded.

J	size	V	D	DNA	CDR3
TRBJ2-7	few	TRBV29-1	.	TGCAGCGCCGGGCAGGGATTTACCTACGAGCAGTACTTC	CSAGQGFTYEQYF
TRBJ2-7	.	TRBV6-5	TRBD1	TGTGCCAGCAGTTACCCGAGGGGACAGGGCTACTCCTCCTACGAGCAGTACTTC	CASSYPRGQGYSSYEQYF
TRBJ1-6	few	TRBV6-6	.	TGTGCCAGCGGACCTATTAATTCACCCCTCCACTTT	CASGPINSPLHF
TRBJ2-7	.	TRBV7-9	.	TGTGCCAGCAGCGTCCGACGGGATTCCTACGAGCAGTACTTC	CASSVRRDSYEQYF
TRBJ2-1	.	TRBV7-2	TRBD1	TGTGCCAGCAGCTCCGACAGGGGGGTTTACAATGAGCAGTTCTTC	CASSSDRGVYNEQFF
TRBJ2-1	.	TRBV12-3/TRBV12-4	TRBD2	TGTGCCAACGGACTAGCGGGAGGTGATTATGAGCAGTTCTTC	CANGLAGGDYEQFF
TRBJ2-1	.	TRBV11-2	TRBD2	TGTGCCAGCAGCTTAGCCCTAGCGGGAGGATTCTACAATGAGCAGTTCTTC	CASSLALAGGFYNEQFF
TRBJ2-1	.	TRBV7-8	TRBD2	TGTGCCAGCAGCTTAGAACTAGCGGGACCGTGGTGGTGTGAGCAGTTCTTC	CASSLELAGPWWCEQFF
TRBJ2-1	.	TRBV28	TRBD2	TGTGCCAGCAAAAGCCCTCGACTAGCGAAGTACAATGAGCAGTTCTTC	CASKSPRLAKYNEQFF
TRBJ2-7	.	TRBV3-1	TRBD1	TGTGCCAGCAGCCCCCGGGACAGGGGCGGGGTCCACGAGCAGTACTTC	CASSPRDRGGVHEQYF
TRBJ1-2	few	TRBV15	.	TGTGCCACCAGCAGAGATCGGGGGAACTATGGCTACACCTTC	CATSRDRGNYGYTF
TRBJ1-3	few	TRBV20-1	.	TGCAGTGCTAGGGGCCAGGGAAACACCATATATTTT	CSARGQGNTIYF
TRBJ1-4	few	TRBV7-9	.	TGTGCCAGCAGCTTAGAAGGTTCTTCTAATGAAAAACTGTTTTTT	CASSLEGSSNEKLFF
TRBJ1-2	few	TRBV6-1	TRBD1	TGTGCCGCCAGGGGGCGCGGGGATAATTATGGCTACACCTTC	CAARGRGDNYGYTF
TRBJ2-1	.	TRBV6-5	.	TGTGCCAGCAGTTACGAGCGACAGAGGCAGTTCTTC	CASSYERQRQFF
TRBJ2-1	.	TRBV6-5	.	TGTGCCAGCAAGTTGGACAGCTCCTACAATGAGCAGTTCTTC	CASKLDSSYNEQFF
TRBJ1-3	few	TRBV6-2/TRBV6-3	.	TGTGCCAGCAGGAAGGACGGAATTCTCTCTGGAAACACCATATATTTT	CASRKDGILSGNTIYF
TRBJ1-1	.	TRBV14	.	TGTGCCAGCAGCCAAGATTTCACTGAAGCTTTCTTT	CASSQDFTEAFF
TRBJ1-5	few	TRBV6-1	.	TGTGCCAGCAGTGAAGCGCAGCGCGGTCAGCCCCAGCATTTT	CASSEAQRGQPQHF
TRBJ2-7	.	TRBV5-1	TRBD1	TGCGCCAGCAGACCGGGACAGGGGGCCTTCTACGAGCAGTACTTC	CASRPGQGAFYEQYF
TRBJ1-4	.	TRBV3-1	.	TGTGCCAGCAGCCTCAGGGTCGGGGTACGGACTAATGAAAAACTGTTTTTT	CASSLRVGVRTNEKLFF
TRBJ2-5	.	TRBV20-1	TRBD2	TGCAGTGCTAGAGATGGGGCTAGCGGGCAAGAGACCCAGTACTTC	CSARDGASGQETQYF
TRBJ2-3	.	TRBV5-6	.	TGTGCCAGCAGCTTGATCCTCCAGAGTGCCACAGATACGCAGTATTTT	CASSLILQSATDTQYF
TRBJ2-1	few	TRBV7-9	.	TGTGCCAGCAGCTTCCTTGTTCAGGGGCATGAGCAGTTCTTC	CASSFLVQGHEQFF
TRBJ2-7	few	TRBV12-3/TRBV12-4	.	TGTGCCAGCACCCGCCGTCCCAGGGACGAGCAGTACTTC	CASTRRPRDEQYF
TRBJ2-3	.	TRBV20-1	.	TGCAGTGCTAGAGTGCGGAGGTTCACAGATACGCAGTATTTT	CSARVRRFTDTQYF
TRBJ1-1	.	TRBV6-1	.	TGTGCCAGCCATCAGGTGAACACTGAAGCTTTCTTT	CASHQVNTEAFF
TRBJ2-1	.	TRBV7-6	TRBD2	TGTGCCAGCAGCTCCGGCGGGGGGGTTAATGAGCAGTTCTTC	CASSSGGGVNEQFF
TRBJ1-3	many	TRBV4-1	.	TGCGCCAGCAGCCAAGACAGAAACTCTGGAAACACCATATATTTT	CASSQDRNSGNTIYF
TRBJ2-7	few	TRBV5-6	.	TGTGCCAGCAGCTTAGGTACTCGGGTTGCAGGTGAGCAGTACTTC	CASSLGTRVAGEQYF
TRBJ1-2	.	TRBV19	TRBD1	TGTGCCAGTACCAAGACAGGGGGCGACTATGGCTACACCTTC	CASTKTGGDYGYTF
TRBJ1-2	few	TRBV5-1	.	TGCGCCAGCAGCACGGAAATTGCCACAACTAACTATGGCTACACCTTC	CASSTEIATTNYGYTF
TRBJ2-7	once	TRBV25-1	TRBD1	TGTGCCAGCAGTGGCTGGGACAGGGTCTGCGAGCAGTACTTC	CASSGWDRVCEQYF
TRBJ2-3	few	TRBV6-2/TRBV6-3	.	TGTGCCACCTCCGGTGGAGCCCCCGGCACAGATACGCAGTATTTT	CATSGGAPGTDTQYF
TRBJ2-7	few	TRBV15	TRBD2	TGTGCCACCAGCAGAGAAGGCCTAGCGGGAGCCTACGAGCAGTACTTC	CATSREGLAGAYEQYF
TRBJ2-7	few	TRBV6-2/TRBV6-3	.	TGTGCCAGCAGATCACACAGGTTGAGCTCCTACGAGCAGTACTTC	CASRSHRLSSYEQYF
TRBJ2-3	.	TRBV2	.	TGTGCCAGCGTCCTCCTCACAGATACGCAGTATTTT	CASVLLTDTQYF
TRBJ2-5	.	TRBV29-1	TRBD1	TGCAGCGTTGGGACAGGTTTCCAAGAGACCCAGTACTTC	CSVGTGFQETQYF
TRBJ2-3	.	TRBV4-1	TRBD2	TGCGCCAGCAGGGCTAGCGGCAAAAGCACGAATACGCAGTATTTT	CASRASGKSTNTQYF
TRBJ2-2	.	TRBV24-1	.	TGTGCCACCAGTGTAACGGGGCCGGACACCGGGGAGCTGTTTTTT	CATSVTGPDTGELFF
TRBJ2-1	.	TRBV7-9	TRBD2	TGTGCCAGCAGCCAACAACGGACTAGCGGTTACAATGAGCAGTTCTTC	CASSQQRTSGYNEQFF
TRBJ2-3	.	TRBV6-2/TRBV6-3	TRBD2	TGTGCCAGCACTGGACTAGCGGGGTATGATACGCAGTATTTT	CASTGLAGYDTQYF
TRBJ2-1	.	TRBV5-6	.	TGTGCCAGCAGCTTCAGACTTCGGGGTGAGCAGTTCTTC	CASSFRLRGEQFF
TRBJ2-1	few	TRBV6-5	.	TGTGCCAGCAGTTACTTCGGGCAGACGAGCTCCTACAATGAGCAGTTCTTC	CASSYFGQTSSYNEQFF
TRBJ2-1	.	TRBV20-1	.	TGCAGTGCTTGGGGATTGGGGAATGAGCAGTTCTTC	CSAWGLGNEQFF
TRBJ2-5	few	TRBV4-1	.	TGCGCCAGCAGCCACCGACTAGGGGGAGGTCGAGAGACCCAGTACTTC	CASSHRLGGGRETQYF
TRBJ2-5	.	TRBV6-5	.	TGTGCCAGCAGTTACTACGGGGGAGAGAGGGAGACCCAGTACTTC	CASSYYGGERETQYF
TRBJ2-5	.	TRBV19	.	TGTGCCAGTAGTCCTAGAGGTCGGGACCAAGAGACCCAGTACTTC	CASSPRGRDQETQYF
TRBJ1-2	.	TRBV12-3/TRBV12-4	.	TGTGCCAGCAGACCCCGGACAGCACCCTATGGCTACACCTTC	CASRPRTAPYGYTF
TRBJ2-2	few	TRBV4-3	.	TGCGCCAGCAGCCAAGACGTCTACACCGGGGAGCTGTTTTTT	CASSQDVYTGELFF
TRBJ1-2	once	TRBV6-1	.	TGTGCCAGCAGTGAAGGGAGGACCTACGGCTACACCTTC	CASSEGRTYGYTF
TRBJ1-1	few	TRBV4-1	TRBD1	TGCGCCAGCAGCCAGGACAGGTACACTGAAGCTTTCTTT	CASSQDRYTEAFF
TRBJ2-3	.	TRBV7-6	TRBD2	TGTGCCAGCAGCTTAATGGCTAGCGGGGCGACAGATACGCAGTATTTT	CASSLMASGATDTQYF
TRBJ1-2	few	TRBV12-3/TRBV12-4	TRBD1	TGTGCCAGCAGGCAACAGGGGGCGGAAGGCTACACCTTC	CASRQQGAEGYTF
TRBJ2-2	.	TRBV6-2/TRBV6-3	TRBD1	TGTGCCAGCAGGGGGACAGGCCGGTTATCCGGGGAGCTGTTTTTT	CASRGTGRLSGELFF